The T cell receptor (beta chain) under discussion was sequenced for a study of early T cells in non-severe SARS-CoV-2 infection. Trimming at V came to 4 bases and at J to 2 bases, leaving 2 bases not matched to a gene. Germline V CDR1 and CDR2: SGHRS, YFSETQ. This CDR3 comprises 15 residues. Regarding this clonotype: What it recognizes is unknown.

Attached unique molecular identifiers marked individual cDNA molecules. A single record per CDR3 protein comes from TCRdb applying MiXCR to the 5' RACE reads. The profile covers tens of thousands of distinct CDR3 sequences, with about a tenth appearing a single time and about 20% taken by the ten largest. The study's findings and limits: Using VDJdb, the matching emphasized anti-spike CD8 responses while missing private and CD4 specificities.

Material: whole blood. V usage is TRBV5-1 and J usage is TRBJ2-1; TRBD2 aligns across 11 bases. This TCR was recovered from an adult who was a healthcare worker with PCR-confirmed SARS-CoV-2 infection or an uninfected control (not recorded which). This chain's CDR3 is CASSATSGAYNEQFF. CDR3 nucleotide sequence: TGCGCCAGCAGCGCGACTAGCGGGGCCTACAATGAGCAGTTCTTC.